The 4 T cell receptor beta chains below come from one sample, sequenced in a study of blood T cell repertoires in COVID-19. Assay used: immunoSEQ multiplex PCR; TCRdb lists only in-frame clones, some missing. The data show just over 50,000 clones, with 87% seen just once and 15% held by the top ten. The sequenced material came from peripheral blood. Receptor source: a human donor with active COVID-19. The donor label of this sample is uncertain.

CDR3: CASSLSGSEAFF. The CDR3 DNA reads TGTGCCAGCAGTTTATCAGGGTCCGAAGCTTTCTTT. The rearrangement links TRBV6-6 to TRBJ1-1; tentative D call: TRBD1 (5 bases). This CDR3 has 12 residues. CDR1 MNHNY and CDR2 SVGAGI come from the germline V gene (reference sequence). The V end was cut by 4 bases, the J end by 8 bases, with 11 bases between.

The gene calls are TRBV7-2 and TRBJ2-6, with 8 bases identical to TRBD1. J was trimmed by 7 bases and V by 3 bases; bases with no gene match: 2. This CDR3 region has 14 residues. CDR1 and CDR2 from the germline V gene are SGHTA and FQGNSA. This CDR3 reads CASSFGTGANVLTF. CDR3 nucleotide sequence: TGTGCCAGCAGCTTCGGGACAGGAGCCAACGTCCTGACTTTC. The entire variable domain, with the rest obtained from reference TRBV7-2 and TRBJ2-6, is as follows: GAGVSQSPSNKVTEKGKDVELRCDPISGHTALYWYRQSLGQGLEFLIYFQGNSAPDKSGLPSDRFSAERTGGSVSTLTIQRTQQEDSAVYLCASSFGTGANVLTFGAGSRLTVL.

CDR3 region: CASSVGGGPYNEQFF. In DNA form, the CDR3 reads TGTGCCAGCAGCGTAGGGGGGGGACCCTACAATGAGCAGTTCTTC. The J gene is TRBJ2-1, the V gene TRBV9, with 7 bases lining up with TRBD2. In germline, CDR1 is SGDLS, CDR2 YYNGEE. The V and J ends lost 0 bases and 2 bases, in that order; junction bases with no gene match: 2. The CDR3 totals 15 residues.

This chain links TRBV7-2 with TRBJ2-3; TRBD2 might be the D (6 bases). V was shortened by 2 bases and J by 5 bases, with 11 bases between the two germline ends. CDR3 length equals 14 residues. CDR1 SGHTA and CDR2 FQGNSA come from the germline V gene. The CDR3 bases are TGTGCCAGCAGCTTAAACGGGGGAATAGATACGCAGTATTTT. It yields the protein CASSLNGGIDTQYF. The full variable domain, with the rest looked up from reference TRBV7-2 and TRBJ2-3, is GAGVSQSPSNKVTEKGKDVELRCDPISGHTALYWYRQSLGQGLEFLIYFQGNSAPDKSGLPSDRFSAERTGGSVSTLTIQRTQQEDSAVYLCASSLNGGIDTQYFGPGTRLTVL.